The table lists the clone carrying this T cell receptor beta chain with a few counts. Its antigen is not known. The sample is drawn from a study of T cell therapy after organ transplantation. Background on the study: Long-term post-therapy blood was drawn 20 to 29 weeks after therapy ended.

Notes on the study in general: Pretherapy CD8 clonality inversely correlated with its fold change after therapy.

Time point noted: 20-29 weeks after completion of therapy. Sequencing used immunoSEQ multiplex PCR; TCRdb keeps in-frame clones, though not all of them. The sample lists 20,000 to 25,000 clones, 65% to 85% occurring once. This CDR3 has 15 residues. V dropped 6 bases and J dropped 4; count of bases not matched to a gene: 7. From germline, CDR1 is SGHAT and CDR2 FQNNGV. The specimen comprised CD8+ T cells from blood, sampled after autologous CMV-specific T cell therapy. The chain has TRBV11-2 and TRBJ1-5; 9 nucleotides align to TRBD1. The clonotype originates from a human patient who had received a solid organ transplant and had CMV disease. The graft donor may have given rise to some T cells. The CDR3 loop reads CASRNAGTGNQPQHF. CDR3 nucleotide sequence: TGTGCCAGCAGAAATGCAGGGACAGGGAATCAGCCCCAGCATTTT.